A single sample gave rise to the 19 T cell receptor beta chains below, sequenced in a study of T cell changes during pregnancy in multiple sclerosis. Sequenced by immunoSEQ multiplex PCR; TCRdb stores in-frame clones only, minus some. The sample includes 25,000 to 30,000 clones, 89% of them seen just once. The specimen was CD4+ T cells from peripheral blood mononuclear cells, collected in the second trimester of pregnancy. These receptors were collected from a female donor with multiple sclerosis, enrolled in a pregnancy study.

This chain connects TRBV9 to TRBJ2-7; 8 nucleotides agree with TRBD1. V lost 3 bases and J lost 6; bases outside the gene matches: 11. The CDR3 runs to 15 residues. Germline CDR1 is SGDLS and CDR2 is YYNGEE. In DNA form, the CDR3 reads TGTGCCAGCAGCGCGACCGGGACAGGTATTGGCGAGCAGTACTTC. Translating gives CASSATGTGIGEQYF.

The chain combines TRBV7-3 with TRBJ2-7, with D hard to call. Trimming removed 1 base from V and 1 base from J, with 8 bases in between. The germline V gene has CDR1 SGHTA and CDR2 FQGTGA. The CDR3 consists of 14 residues. In DNA, the CDR3 is TGTGCCAGCAGCTTAAGAGGCCAGTCCTACGAGCAGTACTTC. Amino acids: CASSLRGQSYEQYF.

The chain uses TRBV30 and TRBJ1-6, with TRBD1 as a possible D gene (5 bases). The CDR3 is 18 residues long. Looked up from germline, CDR1 is GTSNPN and CDR2 is SVGIG (reference sequence). The V end was cut by 4 bases, the J end by 4 bases, with 23 bases between. Written as DNA, the CDR3 is TGTGCCTGGACTGCCCACAGGACCCTTAGGAATTATAATTCACCCCTCCACTTT. Its translation: CAWTAHRTLRNYNSPLHF.

This chain connects TRBV7-8 to TRBJ1-4; no clear D gene. The CDR3 has 14 residues. Trimming removed 5 bases at V and 7 bases at J, with 14 bases between. Germline lookup yields CDR1 SGHVS and CDR2 FQNEAQ. CDR3 sequence reads: CASSPMGASEKLFF. For the CDR3, the DNA is TGTGCCAGCAGCCCCATGGGAGCGAGTGAAAAACTGTTTTTT.

The chain carries TRBV27 and TRBJ2-7; 7 bases are a match to TRBD1. The CDR3 runs to 16 residues. In germline, CDR1 is MNHEY, CDR2 SMNVEV (reference sequence). V was pared by 3 bases and J by 2 bases, with 10 bases of the junction left unmatched. The CDR3 spells CASSLRMTGWPYEQYF. The CDR3 coding sequence is TGTGCCAGCAGTTTGAGGATGACAGGGTGGCCCTACGAGCAGTACTTC.

The gene calls are TRBV12-5 and TRBJ1-2; the match to TRBD1 covers 9 bases. The CDR3 consists of 15 residues. The V gene end was trimmed by 7 bases and the J gene end by 4 bases; junction bases not matched to a gene: 10. Looked up from germline, CDR1 is LGHNT and CDR2 is FRNRAP. CDR3 loop: CASAINRGRVYGYTF. The CDR3 region has the DNA TGTGCTAGTGCCATAAACAGGGGGCGGGTCTATGGCTACACCTTC.

The CDR3 loop is CAWSVNRDQPQHF. The CDR3 nucleotides are TGTGCCTGGAGTGTCAACAGAGATCAGCCCCAGCATTTT. This chain connects TRBV30 to TRBJ1-5; no clear D gene. V was pared by 0 bases and J by 5 bases, with 8 bases between. CDR1 is GTSNPN, CDR2 SVGIG, per germline (reference sequence). CDR3 size: 13 residues. Combining the CDR3 with reference TRBV30 and TRBJ1-5 gives the whole variable domain SQTIHQWPATLVQPVGSPLSLECTVEGTSNPNLYWYRQAAGRGLQLLFYSVGIGQISSEVPQNLSASRPQDRQFILSSKKLLLSDSGFYLCAWSVNRDQPQHFGDGTRLSIL.

The chain couples TRBV28 to TRBJ1-5, with D possibly being TRBD1 (6 bases). The CDR3 is 16 residues long. Germline CDR1 and CDR2: MDHEN and SYDVKM. V shed 3 bases and J shed 9 bases, with 21 bases lying between them. The CDR3 reads CASSLQGPVVLGPQHF. DNA of the CDR3: TGTGCCAGCAGTTTGCAGGGGCCCGTTGTATTAGGGCCCCAGCATTTT.

The chain recombines TRBV28 with TRBJ2-7, with D tentatively TRBD1 (5 bases). V shed 8 bases and J shed 5 bases, with 10 bases lying between them. This CDR3 spans 11 amino acids. In germline, CDR1 is MDHEN, CDR2 SYDVKM. The CDR3 protein is CASGDRDEQYF. The CDR3 bases are TGTGCCAGCGGTGACAGAGACGAGCAGTACTTC.

This sequence joins TRBV29-1 and TRBJ1-1, with a weak D call TRBD1 (6 bases). The germline gives CDR1 SQVTM, CDR2 ANQGSEA. Trimming stripped 1 base from V and 5 bases from J, with 14 bases between. The CDR3 consists of 14 residues. The CDR3 reads CSVEGGLGKTEAFF. The CDR3 nucleotides read TGCAGCGTTGAAGGGGGGCTCGGCAAAACTGAAGCTTTCTTT.

The V and J genes are TRBV2 and TRBJ1-2; 9 bases align to TRBD1. V dropped 5 bases and J dropped 2; count of bases not matched to a gene: 3. The CDR3 is made up of 14 amino acids. Germline V gene lookup returns CDR1 SNHLY and CDR2 FYNNEI. CDR3 nucleotides: TGTGCCAGCAGTTCACAGGGGGCCAACTATGGCTACACCTTC. It codes for CASSSQGANYGYTF.

This sequence joins TRBV11-3 and TRBJ2-2, with TRBD2 as a possible D gene (5 bases). The CDR3 runs to 13 residues. CDR1 is SGHNT, CDR2 YENEEA, per germline. Trimming took off 3 bases at V and 14 bases at J, with 16 bases between the two ends. CDR3 sequence (DNA): TGTGCCAGCAGCTTCTATTCGGACTCTGACCTGTTTTTT. Translation: CASSFYSDSDLFF.

This clone was observed a single time. The rearrangement joins TRBV2 to TRBJ1-3; TRBD1 matches at 7 bases. Per the germline V gene, CDR1 is SNHLY and CDR2 is FYNNEI. The CDR3 sequence is 14 residues long. V lost 5 bases to trimming and J lost 4 bases; unmatched junction nucleotides: 5. CDR3 region: CASSPRGTGNTIYF. The CDR3 bases are TGTGCCAGCAGTCCCAGGGGGACCGGAAACACCATATATTTT.

This chain joins TRBV5-5 and TRBJ1-2; 10 nucleotides line up with TRBD1. V dropped 3 bases and J dropped 6; count of bases not matched to a gene: 8. Germline V gene sequence: CDR1 SGHKS, CDR2 YYEKEE (reference sequence). The CDR3 runs 15 residues. CDR3 sequence (DNA): TGTGCCAGCAGCTCAAGGACAGGGGGAGAGAATGGCTACACCTTC. It specifies CASSSRTGGENGYTF.

The chain links TRBV28 to TRBJ2-1; maybe TRBD1 (5 bases). The germline gives CDR1 MDHEN, CDR2 SYDVKM. This CDR3 has 16 residues. V lost 2 bases to trimming and J lost 0 bases, with 11 bases between them. In DNA form, the CDR3 reads TGTGCCAGCAGTTTACCCTGGCAGGGCTCCTACAATGAGCAGTTCTTC. This translates into CASSLPWQGSYNEQFF.

The chain links TRBV18 to TRBJ2-7, with D maybe TRBD1 (5 bases). CDR3 length: 15 residues. CDR1 KGHSH and CDR2 LQKENI come from the germline V gene. V lost 0 bases to trimming and J lost 6 bases, with 15 bases between them. The CDR3 loop reads CASSPPAQGFVEQYF. The CDR3 DNA follows: TGTGCCAGCTCACCACCCGCCCAGGGATTCGTCGAGCAGTACTTC.

The chain is built from TRBV19 and TRBJ1-1; tentative D call: TRBD1 (5 bases). Trimming cost V 3 bases and J 7 bases, with 12 bases left between them. CDR3 length: 13 residues. The V gene's germline CDR1 is LNHDA and CDR2 SQIVND (reference sequence). The CDR3 sequence is CASSMGLQGEAFF. The CDR3 DNA follows: TGTGCCAGTAGTATGGGACTTCAAGGTGAAGCTTTCTTT.

The J gene is TRBJ2-7, the V gene TRBV4-3; 9 nucleotides match TRBD1. The CDR3 has 16 amino acids. Germline-derived CDR1 and CDR2 are LGHNA and YSLEER. J was trimmed by 5 bases and V by 0 bases; bases with no gene match: 8. CDR3 protein: CASSQDIRDRAHEQYF. The CDR3 DNA reads as TGCGCCAGCAGCCAAGATATCAGGGACAGGGCACACGAGCAGTACTTC.

This clone appeared a single time. The V and J genes are TRBV29-1 and TRBJ2-3; 9 positions match TRBD1. This CDR3 is built from 14 residues. The V gene end was trimmed by 7 bases and the J gene end by 1 base; junction bases not matched to a gene: 6. The germline CDR1 and CDR2 sequences are SQVTM and ANQGSEA. The CDR3 loop is CSGDRDRGTDTQYF. CDR3 nucleotide sequence: TGCAGCGGCGACCGGGACAGGGGCACAGATACGCAGTATTTT.